Below are 30 T cell receptor beta chains sequenced from a single sample in a study of tumor and adjacent non-tumor tissue in lung cancer (dated by TCRdb to the late 2010s). Bulk unsorted tissue served as the source for RNA extraction, and RNA quality was assessed using a NanoDrop ND-1000 and an Agilent 2100. Library generation was performed with multiplex PCR. Sequencer: Illumina HiSeq 2500. TCRbeta libraries were built by three rounds of nested PCR using primers (Table S4), following protocols modified from ARM-PCR. TCRdb reanalyzed the raw reads on its own, using fastp at Q25 for trimming and MiXCR for clone calling, and kept in-frame beta chains. When rows share a CDR3 protein, they turn into one entry using the most common DNA and genes. This sample is represented by 200,000 to 250,000 distinct CDR3 sequences; 71% of them were singletons. Around 27% of the sample rests with the top ten. The sample was lung tumor tissue. These receptors all stem from a man aged 55 to 70 with non-small cell lung cancer.

The chain links TRBV6-2 or TRBV6-3 to TRBJ2-3; D possibly corresponds to TRBD2 (6 bases). Germline V lookup: CDR1 MNHEY, CDR2 SVGEGT. Trimming took 5 bases from V and 8 from J, leaving 17 bases between them. The CDR3 has 14 residues. The CDR3 DNA reads as TGTGCCAGCAGTCCTCGACTAGGTGGAGGTACGCAGTATTTT. Amino acids: CASSPRLGGGTQYF.

In the case of this clonotype: An end of the junction differs from the germline gene, which may be a read error. V and J are TRBV4-2 and TRBJ1-2; D perhaps matches TRBD1 (5 bases). CDR1 and CDR2 (germline): LGHNA, YNFKEQ. This CDR3 comprises 15 residues. The CDR3 DNA reads TGTGCCAGTAGCCAAGAAAAACAGGAGATCCACGGCTACACCTTC. Amino acids: CASSQEKQEIHGYTF.

This clonotype was picked up a small number of times. The chain uses TRBV6-2 or TRBV6-3 and TRBJ2-2; D is perhaps TRBD1 or TRBD2 (5 bases each). The germline V and J ends were trimmed by 7 bases and 16 bases, with 25 bases remaining between them. The CDR3 spans 14 residues. The germline CDR1 and CDR2 sequences are MNHEY and SVGEGT. CDR3 in DNA: TGTGCCAGCACGTTAGGGGAACATACCGGGGTGCCGTTTTTT. Translating gives CASTLGEHTGVPFF.

On this clonotype: Given a much more abundant clone one base away, this may be a read error. This chain uses TRBV6-1 with TRBJ2-7; D gene uncertain. Trimming shortened V by 6 bases and J by 0 bases, and 6 bases separated the two germline ends. CDR1 and CDR2 from the germline V gene are MNHNS and SASEGT. The CDR3 extends over 12 amino acids. The CDR3: CASSFISYEQYF. The CDR3 DNA sequence: TGTGCCAGCAGCTTTATCTCCTACGAGCAGTACTTC.

There are many counts of this clonotype. The rearrangement uses TRBV20-1 and TRBJ2-1, with TRBD2 matching 14 bases. CDR1 DFQATT and CDR2 SNEGSKA come from the germline V gene (reference sequence). J gave up 9 bases and V 4 bases, and 14 bases lay outside the gene matches. The CDR3 spans 17 residues. This CDR3 is CSAIGLAGGSIGAEQFF. In DNA form, the CDR3 reads TGCAGTGCTATAGGACTAGCGGGAGGCAGTATCGGAGCTGAGCAGTTCTTC.

This sequence joins TRBV2 and TRBJ1-1; D is unresolved. The CDR3 is 13 amino acids. V was trimmed by 2 bases and J by 1 base, leaving 5 bases between them. Germline V lookup: CDR1 SNHLY, CDR2 FYNNEI. CDR3 residues: CASSELENTEAFF. CDR3 bases: TGTGCCAGCAGTGAATTGGAGAACACTGAAGCTTTCTTT.

Regarding this clonotype: The germline gene is not matched at one end of the junction; a read error may be the cause. V is TRBV5-4 and J is TRBJ2-1; tentative D call: TRBD2 (6 bases). Per germline, CDR1 SGHNT and CDR2 YYREEE (reference sequence). There are 16 residues in the CDR3. Here the CDR3 DNA reads TGTTCCAGCAGCTTCTTAAAGCGGGTCTCCTACAATGAGCAGTTCTTC. It translates to CSSSFLKRVSYNEQFF.

Points on this clonotype: Since a much larger clone is just one base distant, this may be a read error. V is TRBV29-1 and J is TRBJ2-5; D gene uncertain. The germline gives CDR1 SQVTM, CDR2 ANQGSEA. CDR3 length: 11 amino acids. CDR3 sequence (DNA): TGCAGAGTTGAGTTTGCGGAGACCCAGTACTTC. As protein: CRVEFAETQYF.

A remark on this clonotype: A read error is possible here, since a much larger clone lies one base away. The chain employs TRBV13 and TRBJ2-2; D gene ambiguous. The V gene's germline CDR1 is PRHDT and CDR2 FYEKMQ (reference sequence). The CDR3 is made up of 17 amino acids. CDR3 region: CARSLKSRNINTGELFF. The CDR3 region has the DNA TGTGCCAGAAGCTTAAAGAGTCGGAACATTAACACCGGGGAGCTGTTTTTT. The full variable domain, with the rest looked up from reference TRBV13 and TRBJ2-2, is AAGVIQSPRHLIKEKRETATLKCYPIPRHDTVYWYQQGPGQDPQFLISFYEKMQSDKGSIPDRFSAQQFSDYHSELNMSSLELGDSALYFCARSLKSRNINTGELFFGEGSRLTVL.

Turning to this clonotype: Here the CDR3 omits its conserved ending phenylalanine or tryptophan, so a read error is the likely source. The chain joins TRBV29-1 to TRBJ2-5, with 10 positions matching TRBD2. V lost 4 bases, J lost 4 bases, and 6 bases stayed unmatched. From germline, CDR1 is SQVTM and CDR2 ANQGSEA. The CDR3 length is 14 residues. CDR3 coding DNA: TGCAGCGTTGGGAGGAGCGGGGGGGGAGAGACCCAGTACTTA. This encodes CSVGRSGGGETQYL.

Details on this clonotype: This is likely a read error, given that the CDR3 carries no conserved phenylalanine or tryptophan at its end. The gene calls are TRBV20-1 and TRBJ2-2; 9 positions match TRBD2. Per the germline V gene, CDR1 is DFQATT and CDR2 is SNEGSKA (reference sequence). The CDR3 sequence is 17 residues long. The V and J ends lost 0 bases and 5 bases, in that order; junction bases with no gene match: 10. The CDR3 spells CSARDLSGSAGTGELFL. CDR3 nucleotide sequence: TGCAGTGCTAGAGATCTTAGCGGGAGCGCCGGGACCGGGGAGCTGTTTTTA.

Concerning this clonotype itself: This may be a read error, as it is one base from a much larger clone. The gene calls are TRBV7-9 and TRBJ2-4, with a tentative D call TRBD2 (5 bases). CDR1 is SEHNR, CDR2 FQNEAQ, per germline (reference sequence). The CDR3 runs to 14 residues. Trimming removed 1 base from V and 8 bases from J, with 12 bases in between. The CDR3 loop is CASSLGGVIDIQYF. DNA of the CDR3: TGTGCCAGCAGCTTAGGGGGAGTGATTGACATTCAGTACTTC.

To note about this clonotype: The junction differs from germline at one of its ends, possibly a read error. The gene calls are TRBV12-3 or TRBV12-4 and TRBJ1-5; D ambiguous. The CDR3 sequence is 14 residues long. In DNA, the CDR3 is TGTGCCAGCAGTTTAGCAGAGTACGGTCAGTCCCAGCATTTT. Encoded protein: CASSLAEYGQSQHF.

This clonotype was found many times. This sequence joins TRBV29-1 and TRBJ1-5; tentatively, D is TRBD1 (5 bases). Trimming pared 4 bases from V and 3 bases from J, leaving 10 bases between. The CDR3 contains 13 residues. Per germline, CDR1 SQVTM and CDR2 ANQGSEA. CDR3 loop: CSVGRGPNQPQHF. CDR3 nucleotides: TGCAGCGTTGGGAGGGGCCCCAATCAGCCCCAGCATTTT.

As concerns this clonotype: Since a much larger clone is just one base distant, this may be a read error. This sequence joins TRBV4-2 and TRBJ2-1, with 11 bases fitting TRBD2. After removal of 6 bases from V and 0 bases from J, the junction contained 10 bases not matched to a gene. Germline CDR1 and CDR2: LGHNA and YNFKEQ. The CDR3 extends over 18 amino acids. The chain's CDR3 is CASRRGTSGTSSYNEQFF. The CDR3 nucleotides read TGTGCCAGCAGACGGGGGACTAGCGGAACGAGCTCCTACAATGAGCAGTTCTTC.

At least ten counts were recorded for this clonotype. This chain joins TRBV20-1 and TRBJ1-4; unclear D gene. The CDR3 loop spans 13 amino acids. Germline assignment: CDR1 DFQATT and CDR2 SNEGSKA (reference sequence). V was cut by 0 bases and J by 8 bases, with 10 bases left in between. The CDR3 coding sequence is TGCAGTGCTAGAGATAACCAGGTGGAAAAACTGTTTTTT. The encoded protein is CSARDNQVEKLFF.

A remark on this clonotype: The junction departs from germline at one end; a sequencing error may be responsible. The rearrangement links TRBV20-1 to TRBJ1-5, with D uncertain. In germline, CDR1 is DFQATT, CDR2 SNEGSKA (reference sequence). The CDR3 runs to 18 residues. In nucleotides, the CDR3 is TGCAGTGCTAGAGGGCCGGGGATGGAGGGTCGTAGCAAACAGCCCCAGCATTTT. This encodes CSARGPGMEGRSKQPQHF.

About this clonotype: In this CDR3 the conserved last residue, phenylalanine or tryptophan, is missing, so a read error is likely. This chain uses TRBV20-1 with TRBJ2-2; the match to TRBD1 covers 9 bases. With V trimmed by 6 bases and J by 7 bases, 6 bases remained unmatched. The CDR3 spans 13 residues. CDR1 is DFQATT and CDR2 is SNEGSKA in the germline V gene (reference sequence). The CDR3 region has the DNA TGCAGTGCCCCAAGGACAGGGGACGGGGAGCTGTTTTAT. This codes for CSAPRTGDGELFY.

V and J are TRBV12-3 or TRBV12-4 and TRBJ2-7; 7 nucleotides line up with TRBD1. The junction had 12 bases not matched to a gene; V was cut back by 7 bases and J by 9 bases. This CDR3 region has 13 residues. CDR3 sequence reads: CASTQGDHTRQYF. In DNA form, the CDR3 reads TGTGCCAGCACCCAGGGGGATCATACGAGGCAGTACTTC.

The chain employs TRBV6-1 and TRBJ1-5; D unresolved. Trimming shortened V by 3 bases and J by 5 bases, and 11 bases separated the two germline ends. Per germline, CDR1 MNHNS and CDR2 SASEGT. CDR3 length: 14 amino acids. CDR3 region: CASSEGRVHQPQHF. In nucleotides, the CDR3 is TGTGCCAGCAGTGAGGGGAGGGTCCATCAGCCCCAGCATTTT.

A note on this clonotype: Just one base apart from a much larger clone, this may be a read error. This rearrangement joins TRBV11-3 to TRBJ1-2; D is ambiguous. The CDR3 is 13 residues long. The germline V gene encodes CDR1 SGHNT and CDR2 YENEEA. The CDR3: CASSLDVRGGYAF. CDR3 nucleotides: TGTGCCAGCAGCTTAGATGTCCGGGGTGGCTACGCCTTC.

As concerns this clonotype: This likely comes from a read error, as the CDR3 has no conserved phenylalanine or tryptophan at its end. The chain joins TRBV11-1 to TRBJ1-6; unclear D gene. V was pared by 8 bases and J by 8 bases, with 13 bases between. Germline V gene sequence: CDR1 SGHAT, CDR2 FQDESV (reference sequence). The CDR3 has 13 residues. DNA of the CDR3: TGTGCCAGCGCCTCGGAGGGAGATTCACCCCTCCACATT. As protein: CASASEGDSPLHI.

A word on this clonotype: This sequence may be a read error, since a much larger clone differs from it by one base. No conserved phenylalanine or tryptophan ends this CDR3, so it is likely a read error. The J gene is TRBJ2-2, the V gene TRBV11-2; possibly TRBD1 for D (5 bases). Germline CDR1 is SGHAT and CDR2 is FQNNGV. The CDR3 is made up of 15 amino acids. With 2 bases removed from V and 5 bases from J, the gap between germline ends came to 12 bases. The CDR3 region has the DNA TGTGCCAGCAGCTTATTTGGGGCCGGGACCGGGGAGCTGTTTTCT. This gives the protein CASSLFGAGTGELFS.

With regard to this clonotype: A much bigger clone sits one base away, suggesting this may be a read error. The J gene is TRBJ1-1, the V gene TRBV29-1; 7 nucleotides line up with TRBD1. The CDR3 runs 13 residues. V was clipped by 5 bases and J by 4 bases; unmatched bases: 7. Per germline, CDR1 SQVTM and CDR2 ANQGSEA. Written as DNA, the CDR3 is TGCAGCGTTCGACAGGGTGGTTCCACTGAAGCTTTCTTT. Protein sequence: CSVRQGGSTEAFF.

Regarding this clonotype: In this CDR3 the conserved last residue, phenylalanine or tryptophan, is missing, so a read error is likely. The CDR3 spells CSARPGLAGPSSYEQYS. The CDR3 DNA is TGCAGTGCTAGGCCGGGACTAGCGGGGCCGAGCTCCTACGAGCAGTACTCC. V usage is TRBV20-1 and J usage is TRBJ2-7, with 13 nucleotides matching TRBD2. Germline assignment: CDR1 DFQATT and CDR2 SNEGSKA (reference sequence). The length of the CDR3 is 17 residues. J lost 0 bases, V lost 3 bases, and 8 bases had no gene match.

Remarks on this clonotype: The conserved phenylalanine or tryptophan normally closing the CDR3 is absent here, so this likely arose from a read error. The V call is TRBV11-2, the J call TRBJ2-1; D gene unclear. Per the germline V gene, CDR1 is SGHAT and CDR2 is FQNNGV. This CDR3 is 13 amino acids long. The CDR3 bases are TGTGACAGCAGCTCTGCATTTTACGATGAGCAGTTCATC. This translates into CDSSSAFYDEQFI.

This clonotype was recorded at least ten times. The chain uses TRBV6-6 and TRBJ1-5; D not resolved. The CDR3 contains 13 residues. Between the trimmed V and J ends, which lost 7 bases and 0 bases, there was a span of 7 bases. Germline CDR1 is MNHNY and CDR2 is SVGAGI (reference sequence). The CDR3 nucleotides read TGTGCCAGCACCCTCGATAGCAATCAGCCCCAGCATTTT. Translation: CASTLDSNQPQHF.

In regard to this clonotype: Relative to the germline gene, one junction end is altered; a read error may explain this. The rearrangement links TRBV10-2 to TRBJ2-5, with D hard to call. There are 12 residues in the CDR3. The germline V gene encodes CDR1 WSHSY and CDR2 SAAADI. CDR3 amino acids: CTSSVLQKTQYF. The DNA for the CDR3 is TGCACCAGCAGCGTCTTACAAAAGACCCAGTACTTC.

With respect to this clonotype: Given a much more abundant clone one base away, this may be a read error. V usage is TRBV20-1 and J usage is TRBJ1-4; tentative D call: TRBD1 (5 bases). Germline loops: CDR1 DFQATT, CDR2 SNEGSKA (reference sequence). The CDR3 consists of 13 residues. The DNA of the CDR3 is TGCAGTGCTAGCAGGGCGAAGAATGATAAACTGTTTTTT. Translating gives CSASRAKNDKLFF.

This clonotype has a single count. A clone one base away is much larger, so this may be a read error. The rearrangement links TRBV20-1 to TRBJ2-3; possible D gene TRBD1, 5 bases. V lost 4 bases to trimming and J lost 0 bases, with 14 bases between them. Germline CDR1 DFQATT, CDR2 SNEGSKA (reference sequence). The CDR3 is 15 residues long. The CDR3 spells CSATQPGYSTDTQYF. CDR3 in DNA: TGCAGTGCTACCCAACCAGGGTACAGCACAGATACGCAGTATTTT.